A selection of T cell receptor beta chains follows, all from one sample in a study of cytomegalovirus exposure and HLA in healthy donors. Data came from immunoSEQ multiplex PCR; TCRdb stores just in-frame clones and leaves some out. The sample carries 250,000 to 350,000 clones, roughly 89% recorded once. The sequencing sample was made of PBMCs. The receptors come from a woman aged 18-30 years in good health and CMV-seronegative. Each CDR3 is given with its conserved first and last residue.

cdr3_aa: CASSRGQATSQETQYF
cdr3_length: 16
v_call: TRBV5-1

cdr3_aa: CASSSRLLQETQYF
cdr3_length: 14
v_call: TRBV11-1

cdr3_aa: CASSAEGANYGYTF
cdr3_length: 14
v_call: TRBV9

cdr3_aa: CASSLGGTSGRYEQFF
cdr3_length: 16
v_call: TRBV5-4

cdr3_aa: CASTTSTGGDSEAFF
cdr3_length: 15
v_call: TRBV6-6

cdr3_aa: CASSLNRDNQPQHF
cdr3_length: 14
v_call: TRBV27

cdr3_aa: CASRGTSGSIYEQYF
cdr3_length: 15
v_call: TRBV27

cdr3_aa: CASRDSGYRGKFF
cdr3_length: 13
v_call: TRBV19

cdr3_aa: CASQNQGAGELFF
cdr3_length: 13
v_call: TRBV19

cdr3_aa: CASSQAQGAYEQYF
cdr3_length: 14
v_call: TRBV4-3

cdr3_aa: CASSQPPTGINEQYF
cdr3_length: 15
v_call: TRBV4-1

cdr3_aa: CASSVASTDTQYF
cdr3_length: 13
v_call: TRBV9

cdr3_aa: CASSPGTSHTGELFF
cdr3_length: 15
v_call: TRBV11-3

cdr3_aa: CASSPEGVMNTEAFF
cdr3_length: 15
v_call: TRBV9

cdr3_aa: CASSLGRWNEQFF
cdr3_length: 13
v_call: TRBV27

cdr3_aa: CASSLRYPGQGDYEQYF
cdr3_length: 17
v_call: TRBV13

cdr3_aa: CASIPGQGANTGELFF
cdr3_length: 16
v_call: TRBV2

cdr3_aa: CASSDLAGGPHTQETQYF
cdr3_length: 18
v_call: TRBV25-1